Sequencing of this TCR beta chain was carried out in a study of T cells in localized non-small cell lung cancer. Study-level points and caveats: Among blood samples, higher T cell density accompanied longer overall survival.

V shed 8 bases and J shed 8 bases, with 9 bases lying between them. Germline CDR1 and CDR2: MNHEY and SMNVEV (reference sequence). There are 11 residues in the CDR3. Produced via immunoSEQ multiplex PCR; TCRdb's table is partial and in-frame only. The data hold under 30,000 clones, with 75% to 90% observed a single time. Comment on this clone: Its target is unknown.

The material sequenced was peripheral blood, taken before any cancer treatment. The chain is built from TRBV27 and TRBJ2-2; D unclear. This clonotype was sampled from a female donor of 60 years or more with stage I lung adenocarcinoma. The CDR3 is CASLQGGELFF. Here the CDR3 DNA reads TGTGCCAGCCTTCAAGGGGGGGAGCTGTTTTTT.